This T cell receptor (beta chain) was recorded in a study of Ad26.COV2.S vaccination and SARS-CoV-2 variants. The data were produced by immunoSEQ multiplex PCR, yet TCRdb's version contains in-frame clones alone and is incomplete. The table has 250,000 to 300,000 clones, more than 70% seen once. The germline gives CDR1 SNHLY, CDR2 FYNNEI. This CDR3 is built from 11 residues. Trimming shortened V by 4 bases and J by 11 bases, and 11 bases separated the two germline ends. The treatment here: about 20 received Ad26.COV2.S at low or high dose, single or two shots; roughly five received placebo; per-sample allocation not given. Day 63 after the first injection of vaccine or placebo was the sampling time. This clone has more than one count but fewer than ten.

This sequence originates from a person between 18 and 59 years old who received the Ad26.COV2.S COVID-19 vaccine or a placebo. This chain uses TRBV2 with TRBJ1-1; D is unresolved. The source material was peripheral blood, sampled in a trial of Ad26.COV2.S vaccine versus placebo. CDR3: CASSAVAGAFF. The CDR3 nucleotides read TGTGCCAGCAGTGCTGTGGCCGGCGCTTTCTTT.